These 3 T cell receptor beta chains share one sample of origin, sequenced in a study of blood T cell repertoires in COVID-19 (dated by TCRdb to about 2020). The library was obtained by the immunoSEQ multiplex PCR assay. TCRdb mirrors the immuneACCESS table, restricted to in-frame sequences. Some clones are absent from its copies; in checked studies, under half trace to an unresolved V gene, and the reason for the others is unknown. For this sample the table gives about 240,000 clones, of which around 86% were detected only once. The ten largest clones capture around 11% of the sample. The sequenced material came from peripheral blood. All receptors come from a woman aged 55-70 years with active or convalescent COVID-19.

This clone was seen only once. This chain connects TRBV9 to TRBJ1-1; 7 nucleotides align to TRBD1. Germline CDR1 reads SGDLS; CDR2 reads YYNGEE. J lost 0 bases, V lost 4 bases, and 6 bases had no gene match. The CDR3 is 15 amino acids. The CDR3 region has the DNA TGTGCCAGCAGCCCCCGACAGGGATTGAACACTGAAGCTTTCTTT. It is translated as CASSPRQGLNTEAFF. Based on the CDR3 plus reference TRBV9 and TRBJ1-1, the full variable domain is DSGVTQTPKHLITATGQRVTLRCSPRSGDLSVYWYQQSLDQGLQFLIQYYNGEERAKGNILERFSAQQFPDLHSELNLSSLELGDSALYFCASSPRQGLNTEAFFGQGTRLTVV.

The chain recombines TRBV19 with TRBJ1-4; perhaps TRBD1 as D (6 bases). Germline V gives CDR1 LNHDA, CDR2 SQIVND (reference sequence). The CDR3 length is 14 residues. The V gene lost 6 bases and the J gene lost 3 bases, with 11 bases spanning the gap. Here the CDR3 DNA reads TGTGCCAGTAGATCGAGACAGGCTAATGAAAAACTGTTTTTT. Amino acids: CASRSRQANEKLFF.

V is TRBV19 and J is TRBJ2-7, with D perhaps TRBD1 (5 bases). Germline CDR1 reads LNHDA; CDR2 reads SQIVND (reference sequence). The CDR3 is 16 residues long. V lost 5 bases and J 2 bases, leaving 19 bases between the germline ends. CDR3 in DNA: TGTGCCAGTAGTTCCCAGGGAATGAACTTCCCCTACGAGCAGTACTTC. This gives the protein CASSSQGMNFPYEQYF.